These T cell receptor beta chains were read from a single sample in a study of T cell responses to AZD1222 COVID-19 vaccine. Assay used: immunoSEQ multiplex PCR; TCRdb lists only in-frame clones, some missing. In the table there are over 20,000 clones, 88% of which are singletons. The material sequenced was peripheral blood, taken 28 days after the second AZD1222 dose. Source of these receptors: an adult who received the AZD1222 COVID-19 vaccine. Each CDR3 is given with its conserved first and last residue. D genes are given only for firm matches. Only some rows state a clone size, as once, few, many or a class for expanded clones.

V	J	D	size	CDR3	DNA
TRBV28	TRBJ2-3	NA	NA	CATALTGRDTQYF	TGTGCCACCGCTCTCACAGGGAGAGATACGCAGTATTTT
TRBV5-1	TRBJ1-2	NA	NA	CASSFGHTNYGYTF	TGCGCCAGCAGCTTCGGTCACACTAACTATGGCTACACCTTC
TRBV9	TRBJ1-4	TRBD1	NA	CASSVGQPGTNEKLFF	TGTGCCAGCAGCGTGGGACAGCCCGGGACTAATGAAAAACTGTTTTTT
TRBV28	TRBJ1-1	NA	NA	CASSPNGGWITEAFF	TGTGCCAGCAGTCCTAACGGGGGATGGATCACTGAAGCTTTCTTT
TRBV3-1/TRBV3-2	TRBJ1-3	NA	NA	CASSQSVSRGNTIYF	TGTGCCAGCAGCCAATCTGTCTCTCGTGGAAACACCATATATTTT
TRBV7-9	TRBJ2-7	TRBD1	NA	CASSYSGGLEQYF	TGTGCCAGCAGTTACTCAGGGGGCCTCGAGCAGTACTTC
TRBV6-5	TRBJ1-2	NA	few	CASTSRGYYGYTF	TGTGCCAGCACTTCACGGGGCTACTATGGCTACACCTTC
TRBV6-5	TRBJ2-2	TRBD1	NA	CASSYPYTGAPGELFF	TGTGCCAGCAGTTACCCTTACACAGGGGCCCCCGGGGAGCTGTTTTTT
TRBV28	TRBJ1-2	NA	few	CASRASTGRGYTF	TGTGCCAGCAGGGCATCGACGGGGCGAGGCTACACCTTC
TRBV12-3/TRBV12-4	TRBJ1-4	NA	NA	CASSGVNEKLFF	TGTGCCAGCAGTGGAGTTAATGAAAAACTGTTTTTT
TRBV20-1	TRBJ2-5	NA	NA	CSARWGETQYF	TGCAGTGCTAGATGGGGAGAGACCCAGTACTTC
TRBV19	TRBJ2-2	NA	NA	CASSTYPGELFF	TGTGCCAGTAGTACGTATCCCGGGGAGCTGTTTTTT
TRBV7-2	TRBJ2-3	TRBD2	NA	CASSLSGGGPDTQYF	TGTGCCAGCAGCCTTAGCGGGGGGGGTCCAGATACGCAGTATTTT
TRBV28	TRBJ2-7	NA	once	CASSVGPRSYEQYF	TGTGCCAGCAGCGTGGGACCGCGCTCCTACGAGCAGTACTTC
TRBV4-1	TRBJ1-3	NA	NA	CASSQDGRTNSGNTIYF	TGCGCCAGCAGCCAAGATGGAAGAACGAACTCTGGAAACACCATATATTTT
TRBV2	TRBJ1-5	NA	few	CASNWRQNQPQHF	TGTGCCAGCAATTGGAGACAGAATCAGCCCCAGCATTTT
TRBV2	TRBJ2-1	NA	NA	CASSEAGSYNEQFF	TGTGCCAGCAGTGAGGCCGGCAGCTACAATGAGCAGTTCTTC
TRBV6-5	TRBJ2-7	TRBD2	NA	CASSYRSGESSYEQYF	TGTGCCAGCAGTTACCGGAGCGGGGAGTCCTCCTACGAGCAGTACTTC
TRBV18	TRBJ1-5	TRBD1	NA	CASSPGQGSQPQHF	TGTGCCAGCTCACCGGGACAGGGGTCTCAGCCCCAGCATTTT
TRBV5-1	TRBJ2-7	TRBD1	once	CASSPEGQIYEQYF	TGCGCCAGCAGCCCCGAGGGACAGATCTACGAGCAGTACTTC
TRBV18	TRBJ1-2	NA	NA	CASSRAEGYGYTF	TGTGCCAGCTCACGCGCAGAGGGGTATGGCTACACCTTC
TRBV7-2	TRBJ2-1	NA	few	CASSFTMRGNLEQFF	TGTGCCAGCAGCTTCACGATGAGGGGGAATTTGGAGCAGTTCTTC
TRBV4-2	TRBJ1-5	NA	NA	CASSQARADQPQHF	TGTGCCAGCAGCCAAGCAAGGGCGGACCAGCCCCAGCATTTT
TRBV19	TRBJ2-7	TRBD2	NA	CASSTSGAYEQYF	TGTGCCAGTAGTACTAGCGGGGCCTACGAGCAGTACTTC
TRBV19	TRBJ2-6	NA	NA	CAIASGANVLTF	TGTGCCATCGCATCCGGGGCCAACGTCCTGACTTTC
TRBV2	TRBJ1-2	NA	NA	CASSGGPGANYGYTF	TGTGCCAGCAGTGGAGGCCCCGGGGCTAACTATGGCTACACCTTC
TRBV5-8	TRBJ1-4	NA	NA	CASSFGRLNEKLFF	TGTGCCAGCAGCTTTGGCCGGCTCAATGAAAAACTGTTTTTT
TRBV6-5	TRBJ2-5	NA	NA	CASSLGQLQETQYF	TGTGCCAGCAGCCTAGGACAGCTACAAGAGACCCAGTACTTC
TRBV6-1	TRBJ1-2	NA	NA	CASSEAVSTYGYTF	TGTGCCAGCAGTGAAGCCGTCAGTACGTATGGCTACACCTTC
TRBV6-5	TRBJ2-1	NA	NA	CASSYRNEQFF	TGTGCCAGCAGTTACAGGAATGAGCAGTTCTTC
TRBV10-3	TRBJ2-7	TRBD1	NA	CAISESAGTGIGEQYF	TGTGCCATCAGTGAGTCGGCGGGGACAGGGATAGGCGAGCAGTACTTC
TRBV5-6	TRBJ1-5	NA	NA	CASSAGPSNQPQHF	TGTGCCAGCAGCGCGGGACCCAGCAATCAGCCCCAGCATTTT
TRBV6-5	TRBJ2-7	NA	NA	CASSDRGYEQYF	TGTGCCAGCAGCGATCGGGGCTACGAGCAGTACTTC
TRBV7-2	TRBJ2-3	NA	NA	CASSPGRQSNTQYF	TGTGCCAGCAGCCCGGGGCGCCAGTCAAATACGCAGTATTTT
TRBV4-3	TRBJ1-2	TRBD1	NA	CASSQGQFYGYTF	TGCGCCAGCAGCCAGGGACAGTTCTATGGCTACACCTTC